Each of the 9 T cell receptor beta chains below was sequenced from the same sample in a study of PD-L1 blockade in urothelial cancer. Data came from immunoSEQ multiplex PCR; TCRdb stores just in-frame clones and leaves some out. Counted here are fewer than 45,000 clones, roughly four fifths occurring once; the ten biggest clones make up approximately 3%. The material sequenced was PBMCs, taken around atezolizumab (anti-PD-L1) treatment. Receptors originate from a man aged 65-85 years with urothelial cancer.

The genes are TRBV21-1 and TRBJ1-6; the table's D gene call, TRBD1, was not cross checked with the DNA. TRBV21-1 has pseudogene status. There are 15 residues in the CDR3. CDR3 residues: CASSKRGQENSPLHF. The DNA for the CDR3 is TGTGCCAGCAGCAAACGGGGACAGGAAAATTCACCCCTCCACTTT.

This clone has a single count. The chain carries TRBV19 and TRBJ1-2; 7 bases align to TRBD1. Germline V gene data show CDR1 as LNHDA and CDR2 as SQIVND (reference sequence). V dropped 6 bases and J dropped 4; count of bases not matched to a gene: 8. This CDR3 comprises 14 residues. CDR3 loop: CASSDRARLYGYTF. DNA for the CDR3: TGTGCCAGTAGCGACAGGGCTCGTCTCTATGGCTACACCTTC.

This clone came up many times. This chain connects TRBV5-4 to TRBJ1-5; D gene unclear. The CDR3 contains 14 residues. Trimming shortened V by 0 bases and J by 4 bases, and 8 bases separated the two germline ends. Looked up from germline, CDR1 is SGHNT and CDR2 is YYREEE (reference sequence). The CDR3 bases are TGTGCCAGCAGCTTGGGAGGAGATAATCAGCCCCAGCATTTT. This encodes CASSLGGDNQPQHF.

V gene TRBV5-6 combines with J gene TRBJ1-1; no clear D gene. Trimming pared 4 bases from V and 6 bases from J, leaving 19 bases between. The CDR3 sequence is 15 residues long. CDR1 is SGHDT and CDR2 is YYEEEE in the germline V gene. The CDR3 region is CASSRTWRVGSEAFF. In DNA, the CDR3 is TGTGCCAGCAGCCGGACCTGGAGGGTGGGTTCTGAAGCTTTCTTT.

The chain has TRBV6-5 and TRBJ2-2, with 7 bases aligning to TRBD1. V was clipped by 6 bases and J by 4 bases; unmatched bases: 2. Germline values: CDR1 MNHEY, CDR2 SVGAGI. The CDR3 consists of 13 residues. CDR3 loop: CASSTGVTGELFF. The CDR3, as DNA: TGTGCCAGCAGCACAGGGGTCACCGGGGAGCTGTTTTTT.

The chain links TRBV28 to TRBJ2-2; 7 nucleotides line up with TRBD1. CDR3 size: 14 residues. CDR1 is MDHEN, CDR2 SYDVKM, per germline. V trimming: 6 bases; J trimming: 8 bases; junction bases outside the gene matches: 9. DNA for the CDR3: TGTGCCAGCAGACCCGGGACAGTCTCGGGGGAGCTGTTTTTT. Protein sequence: CASRPGTVSGELFF.

The chain is built from TRBV5-1 and TRBJ1-1, with 9 bases that match TRBD1. V gave up 0 bases and J gave up 6 bases; unmatched junction bases: 3. CDR1 and CDR2 (germline): SGHRS, YFSETQ. This CDR3 is built from 14 residues. CDR3 DNA: TGCGCCAGCAGCTTGGAATGGACAGGGGCTGAAGCTTTCTTT. Translation gives CASSLEWTGAEAFF.

The V and J genes are TRBV2 and TRBJ1-4; possibly TRBD1 for D (5 bases). V was cut by 6 bases and J by 8 bases, with 16 bases left in between. From germline, CDR1 is SNHLY and CDR2 FYNNEI. The CDR3 sequence is 14 residues long. The CDR3 region is CASRAGSGREKLFF. The DNA for the CDR3 is TGTGCCAGCAGGGCAGGGTCAGGAAGGGAAAAACTGTTTTTT.

This rearrangement joins TRBV2 to TRBJ1-3, with TRBD1 identical over 9 bases. Trimming at V came to 4 bases and at J to 7 bases, leaving 5 bases not matched to a gene. The germline gives CDR1 SNHLY, CDR2 FYNNEI. The CDR3 is 14 residues long. The CDR3 region is CASSVDRGRNTIYF. The CDR3 DNA reads as TGTGCCAGCAGTGTAGACAGGGGGAGGAACACCATATATTTT.